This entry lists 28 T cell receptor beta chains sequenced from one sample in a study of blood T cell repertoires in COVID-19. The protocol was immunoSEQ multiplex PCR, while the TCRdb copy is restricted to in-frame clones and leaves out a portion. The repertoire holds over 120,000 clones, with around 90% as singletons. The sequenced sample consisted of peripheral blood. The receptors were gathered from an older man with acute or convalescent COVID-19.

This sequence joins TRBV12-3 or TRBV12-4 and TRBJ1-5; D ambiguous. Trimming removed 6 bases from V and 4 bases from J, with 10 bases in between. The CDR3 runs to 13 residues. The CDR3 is CASSSGGNQPQHF. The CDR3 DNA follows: TGTGCCAGCAGCTCCGGAGGTAATCAGCCCCAGCATTTT.

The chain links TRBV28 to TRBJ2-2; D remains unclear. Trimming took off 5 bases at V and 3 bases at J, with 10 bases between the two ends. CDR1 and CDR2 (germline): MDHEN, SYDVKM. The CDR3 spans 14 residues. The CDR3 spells CASSPHSDTGELFF. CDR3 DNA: TGTGCCAGCAGTCCCCACTCCGACACCGGGGAGCTGTTTTTT. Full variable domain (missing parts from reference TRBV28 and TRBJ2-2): DVKVTQSSRYLVKRTGEKVFLECVQDMDHENMFWYRQDPGLGLRLIYFSYDVKMKEKGDIPEGYSVSREKKERFSLILESASTNQTSMYLCASSPHSDTGELFFGEGSRLTVL.

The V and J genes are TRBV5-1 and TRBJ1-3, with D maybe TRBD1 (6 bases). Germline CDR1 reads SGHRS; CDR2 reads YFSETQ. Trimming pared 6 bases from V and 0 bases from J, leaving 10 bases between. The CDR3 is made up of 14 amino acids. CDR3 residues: CASTWGPSGNTIYF. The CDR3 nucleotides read TGCGCCAGCACTTGGGGGCCCTCTGGAAACACCATATATTTT. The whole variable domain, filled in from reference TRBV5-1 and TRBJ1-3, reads KAGVTQTPRYLIKTRGQQVTLSCSPISGHRSVSWYQQTPGQGLQFLFEYFSETQRNKGNFPGRFSGRQFSNSRSEMNVSTLELGDSALYLCASTWGPSGNTIYFGEGSWLTVV.

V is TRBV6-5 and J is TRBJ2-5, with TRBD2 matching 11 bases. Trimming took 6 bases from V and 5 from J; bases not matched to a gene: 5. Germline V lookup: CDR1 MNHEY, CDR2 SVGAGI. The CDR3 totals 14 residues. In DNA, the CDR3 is TGTGCCAGCAGCAGGATAGCGGGGGGGGAGACCCAGTACTTC. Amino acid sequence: CASSRIAGGETQYF.

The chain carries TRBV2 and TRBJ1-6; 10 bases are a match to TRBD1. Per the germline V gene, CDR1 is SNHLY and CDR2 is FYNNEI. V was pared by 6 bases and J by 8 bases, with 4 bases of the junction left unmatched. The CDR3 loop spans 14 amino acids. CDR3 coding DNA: TGTGCCAGCAGAAGGGACAGGGGACATTCACCCCTCCACTTT. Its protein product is CASRRDRGHSPLHF.

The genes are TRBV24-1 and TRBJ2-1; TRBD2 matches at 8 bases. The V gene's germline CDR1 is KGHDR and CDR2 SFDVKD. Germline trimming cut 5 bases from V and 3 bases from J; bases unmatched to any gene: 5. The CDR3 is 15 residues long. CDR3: CATSGSGSLYNEQFF. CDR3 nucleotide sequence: TGTGCCACCAGTGGGAGCGGGAGTCTCTACAATGAGCAGTTCTTC.

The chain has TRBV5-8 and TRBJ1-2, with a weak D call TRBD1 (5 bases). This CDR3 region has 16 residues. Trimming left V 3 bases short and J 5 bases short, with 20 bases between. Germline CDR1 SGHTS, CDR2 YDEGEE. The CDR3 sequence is CASSSPGGDPPYGYTF. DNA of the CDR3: TGTGCCAGCAGCTCTCCCGGAGGGGACCCCCCTTATGGCTACACCTTC.

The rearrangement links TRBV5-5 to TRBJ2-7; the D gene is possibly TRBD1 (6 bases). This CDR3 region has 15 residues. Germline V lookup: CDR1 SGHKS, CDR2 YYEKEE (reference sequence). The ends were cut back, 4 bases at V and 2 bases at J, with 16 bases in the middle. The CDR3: CASSPWAGATYEQYF. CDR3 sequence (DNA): TGTGCCAGCAGCCCGTGGGCAGGGGCCACCTACGAGCAGTACTTC.

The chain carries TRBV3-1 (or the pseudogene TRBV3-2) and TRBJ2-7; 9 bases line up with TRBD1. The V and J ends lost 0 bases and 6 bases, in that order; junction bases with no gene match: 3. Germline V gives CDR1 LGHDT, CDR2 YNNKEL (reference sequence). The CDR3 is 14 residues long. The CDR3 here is CASSQEYRGREQYF. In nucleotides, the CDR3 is TGTGCCAGCAGCCAAGAGTACAGGGGGCGCGAGCAGTACTTC.

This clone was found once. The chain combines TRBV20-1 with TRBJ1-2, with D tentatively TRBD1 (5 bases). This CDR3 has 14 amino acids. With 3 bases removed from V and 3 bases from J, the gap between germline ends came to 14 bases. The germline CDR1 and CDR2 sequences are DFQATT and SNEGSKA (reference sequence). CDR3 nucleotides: TGCAGTGCTAGTAGGGCGAAAGGGGACTATGGCTACACCTTC. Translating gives CSASRAKGDYGYTF.

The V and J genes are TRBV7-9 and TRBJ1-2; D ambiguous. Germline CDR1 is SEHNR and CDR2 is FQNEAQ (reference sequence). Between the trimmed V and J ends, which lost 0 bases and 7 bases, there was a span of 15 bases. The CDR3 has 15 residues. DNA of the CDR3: TGTGCCAGCAGCTTAGCGGGGTCGGGGAGAGGTGGCTACACCTTC. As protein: CASSLAGSGRGGYTF.

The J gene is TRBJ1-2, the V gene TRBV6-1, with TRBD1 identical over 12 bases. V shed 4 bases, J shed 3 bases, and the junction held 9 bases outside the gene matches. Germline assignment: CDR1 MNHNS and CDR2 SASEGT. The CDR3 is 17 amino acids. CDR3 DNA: TGTGCCAGCAGTGTGGGGACAGGGGGCGCGGGTGACTATGGCTACACCTTC. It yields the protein CASSVGTGGAGDYGYTF.

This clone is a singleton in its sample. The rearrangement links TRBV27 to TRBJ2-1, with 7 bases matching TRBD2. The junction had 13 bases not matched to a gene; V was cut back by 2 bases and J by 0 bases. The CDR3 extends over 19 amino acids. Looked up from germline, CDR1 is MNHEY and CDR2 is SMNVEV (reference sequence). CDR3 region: CASSLAASGIPSSYNEQFF. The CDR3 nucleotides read TGTGCCAGCAGTTTAGCGGCTAGCGGAATACCGAGCTCCTACAATGAGCAGTTCTTC.

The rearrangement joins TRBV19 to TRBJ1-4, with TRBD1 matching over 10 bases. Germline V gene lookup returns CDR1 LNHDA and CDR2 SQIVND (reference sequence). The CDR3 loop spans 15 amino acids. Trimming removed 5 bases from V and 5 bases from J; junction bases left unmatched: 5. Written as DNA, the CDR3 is TGTGCCAGTAGTGCCCGACAGGGGGCCAATGAAAAACTGTTTTTT. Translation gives CASSARQGANEKLFF. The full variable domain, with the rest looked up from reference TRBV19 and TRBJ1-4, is DGGITQSPKYLFRKEGQNVTLSCEQNLNHDAMYWYRQDPGQGLRLIYYSQIVNDFQKGDIAEGYSVSREKKESFPLTVTSAQKNPTAFYLCASSARQGANEKLFFGSGTQLSVL.

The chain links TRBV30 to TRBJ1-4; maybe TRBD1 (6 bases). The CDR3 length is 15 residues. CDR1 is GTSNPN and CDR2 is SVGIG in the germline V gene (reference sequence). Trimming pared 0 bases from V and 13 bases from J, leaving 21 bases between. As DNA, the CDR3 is TGTGCCTGGAGTGTATACTCGACAGGCCTCCAAGGACTGTTTTTT. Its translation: CAWSVYSTGLQGLFF.

The CDR3 reads CASSQVGGAGLTEAFF. CDR3 sequence (DNA): TGCGCCAGCAGCCAAGTCGGGGGGGCAGGTCTCACTGAAGCTTTCTTT. This chain connects TRBV4-1 to TRBJ1-1; a possible D gene is TRBD1 (6 bases). V was trimmed by 1 base and J by 4 bases, leaving 16 bases between them. The CDR3 is made up of 16 amino acids. Germline V lookup: CDR1 MGHRA, CDR2 YSYEKL.

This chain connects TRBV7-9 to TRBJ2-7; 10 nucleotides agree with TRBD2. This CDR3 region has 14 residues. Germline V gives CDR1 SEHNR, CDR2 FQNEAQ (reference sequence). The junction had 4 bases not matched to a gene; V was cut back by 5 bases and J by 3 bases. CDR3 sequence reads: CASSPSGGDYEQYF. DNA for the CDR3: TGTGCCAGCAGCCCTAGCGGGGGAGACTACGAGCAGTACTTC.

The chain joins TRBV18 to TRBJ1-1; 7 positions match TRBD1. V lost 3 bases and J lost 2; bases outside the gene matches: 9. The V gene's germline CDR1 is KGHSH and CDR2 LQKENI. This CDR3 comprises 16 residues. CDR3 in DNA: TGTGCCAGCTCACCGAAACTAGGGACAGTTAACACTGAAGCTTTCTTT. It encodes CASSPKLGTVNTEAFF.

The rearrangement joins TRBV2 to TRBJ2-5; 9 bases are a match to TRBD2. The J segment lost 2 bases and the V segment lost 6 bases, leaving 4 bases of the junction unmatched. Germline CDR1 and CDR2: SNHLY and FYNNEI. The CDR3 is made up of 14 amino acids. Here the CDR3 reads CASRRRGGQETQYF. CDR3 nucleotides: TGTGCCAGCAGACGGCGGGGGGGGCAAGAGACCCAGTACTTC.

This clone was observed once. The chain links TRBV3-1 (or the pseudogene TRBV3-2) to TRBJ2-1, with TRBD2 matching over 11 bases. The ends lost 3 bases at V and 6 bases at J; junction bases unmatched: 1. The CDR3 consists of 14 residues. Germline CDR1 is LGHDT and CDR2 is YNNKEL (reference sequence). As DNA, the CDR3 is TGTGCCAGCAGCCAGCTAGCGGGAGGCAATGAGCAGTTCTTC. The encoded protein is CASSQLAGGNEQFF.

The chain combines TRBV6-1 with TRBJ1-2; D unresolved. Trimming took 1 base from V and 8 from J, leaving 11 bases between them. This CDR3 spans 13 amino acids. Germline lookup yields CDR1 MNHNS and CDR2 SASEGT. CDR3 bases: TGTGCCAGCAGTGAAGGGGCGCGTAAGGGCTACACCTTC. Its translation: CASSEGARKGYTF.

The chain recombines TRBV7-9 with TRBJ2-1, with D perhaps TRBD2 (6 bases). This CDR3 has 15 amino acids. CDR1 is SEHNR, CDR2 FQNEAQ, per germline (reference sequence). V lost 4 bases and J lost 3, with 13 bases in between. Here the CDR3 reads CASSSPRGNYNEQFF. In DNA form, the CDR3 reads TGTGCCAGCAGCTCACCGCGGGGCAACTACAATGAGCAGTTCTTC.

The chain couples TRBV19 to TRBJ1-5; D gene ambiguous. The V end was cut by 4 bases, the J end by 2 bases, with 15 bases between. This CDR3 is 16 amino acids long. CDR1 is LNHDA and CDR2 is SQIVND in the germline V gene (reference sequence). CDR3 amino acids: CASSTTRRGGNQPQHF. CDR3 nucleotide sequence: TGTGCCAGTAGTACAACACGCCGAGGAGGCAATCAGCCCCAGCATTTT.

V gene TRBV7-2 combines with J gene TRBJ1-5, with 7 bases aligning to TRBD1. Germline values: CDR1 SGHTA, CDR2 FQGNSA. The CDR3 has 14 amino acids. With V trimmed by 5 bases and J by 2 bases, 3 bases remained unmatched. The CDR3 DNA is TGTGCCAGCAGCCATACAGGGGGCAATCAGCCCCAGCATTTT. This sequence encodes CASSHTGGNQPQHF.

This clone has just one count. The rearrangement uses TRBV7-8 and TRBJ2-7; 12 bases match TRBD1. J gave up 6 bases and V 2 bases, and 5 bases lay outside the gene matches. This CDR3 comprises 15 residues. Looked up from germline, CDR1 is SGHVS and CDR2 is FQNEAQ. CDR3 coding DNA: TGTGCCAGCAGCTTACGAAGGGACAGGGGGCGCGAGCAGTACTTC. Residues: CASSLRRDRGREQYF.

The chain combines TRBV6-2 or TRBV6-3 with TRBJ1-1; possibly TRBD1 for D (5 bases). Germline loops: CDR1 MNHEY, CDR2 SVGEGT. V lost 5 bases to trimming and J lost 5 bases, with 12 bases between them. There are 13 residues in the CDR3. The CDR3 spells CASSIGEGTEAFF. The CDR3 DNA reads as TGTGCCAGCAGTATCGGGGAGGGGACTGAAGCTTTCTTT.

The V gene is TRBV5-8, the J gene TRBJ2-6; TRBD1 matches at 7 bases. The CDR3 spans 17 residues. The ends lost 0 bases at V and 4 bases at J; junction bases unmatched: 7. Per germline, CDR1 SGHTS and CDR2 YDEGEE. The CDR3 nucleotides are TGTGCCAGCAGCTTGGCTTCCAGGGGGACCGGGGCCAACGTCCTGACTTTC. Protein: CASSLASRGTGANVLTF. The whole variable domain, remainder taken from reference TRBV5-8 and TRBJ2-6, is EAGVTQSPTHLIKTRGQQATLRCSPISGHTSVYWYQQALGLGLQFLLWYDEGEERNRGNFPPRFSGRQFPNYSSELNVNALELEDSALYLCASSLASRGTGANVLTFGAGSRLTVL.

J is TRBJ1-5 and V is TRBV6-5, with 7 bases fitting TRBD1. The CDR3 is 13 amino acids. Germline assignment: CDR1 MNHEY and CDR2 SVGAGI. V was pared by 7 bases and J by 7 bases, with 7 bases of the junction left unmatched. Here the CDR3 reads CASTNRGGQPQHF. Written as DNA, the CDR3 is TGTGCCAGCACTAACAGGGGAGGACAGCCCCAGCATTTT.